This TCR beta chain was identified in a study of T cells in Graves' hyperthyroidism and ophthalmopathy. Notes on the study in general: Blood also held most thyroid clonotypes expanded beyond 0.001.

J gave up 2 bases and V 0 bases, and 3 bases lay outside the gene matches. The CDR3 consists of 15 residues. Germline values: CDR1 GTSNPN, CDR2 SVGIG (reference sequence). From RNA transcripts, TCR beta CDR3 regions were amplified. TCR CDR3 underwent first-round RT-PCR with the HTBI primer set. From the multiplex PCR reads, TCRdb called clonotypes with MiXCR, one entry per CDR3 protein. The data show some 500,000 distinct CDR3 sequences, with roughly 15% seen just once and 25% to 30% held by the top ten. With respect to this clonotype: Its antigen is unidentified.

This chain links TRBV30 with TRBJ2-2, with TRBD2 matching 7 bases. The source material was blood. This receptor was obtained from a woman aged 30 to 39 with Graves' ophthalmopathy. The CDR3 loop is CAWSVGLLNTGELFF. CDR3 nucleotides: TGTGCCTGGAGTGTGGGACTACTCAACACCGGGGAGCTGTTTTTT.